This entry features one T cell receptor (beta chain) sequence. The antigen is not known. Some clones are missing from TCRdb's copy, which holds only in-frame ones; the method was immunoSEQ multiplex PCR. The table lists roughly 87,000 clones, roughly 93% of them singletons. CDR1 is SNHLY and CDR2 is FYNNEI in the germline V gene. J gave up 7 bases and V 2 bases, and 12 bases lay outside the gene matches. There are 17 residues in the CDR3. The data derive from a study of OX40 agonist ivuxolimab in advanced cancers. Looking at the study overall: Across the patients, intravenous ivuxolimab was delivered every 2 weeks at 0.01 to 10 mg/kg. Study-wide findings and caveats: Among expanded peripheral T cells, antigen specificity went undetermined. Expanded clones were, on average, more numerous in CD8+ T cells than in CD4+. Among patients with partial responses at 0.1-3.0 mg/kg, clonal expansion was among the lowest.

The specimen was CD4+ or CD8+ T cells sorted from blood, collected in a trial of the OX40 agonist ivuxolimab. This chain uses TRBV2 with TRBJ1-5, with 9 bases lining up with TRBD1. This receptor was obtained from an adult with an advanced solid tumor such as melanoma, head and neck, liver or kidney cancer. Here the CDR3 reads CASSESGTGLLRQPQHF. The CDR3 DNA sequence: TGTGCCAGCAGTGAATCGGGGACAGGGTTGTTGAGACAGCCCCAGCATTTT.